This TCR beta chain was retrieved from a study of blood T cells in healthy people across ages. Combining a sample-barcoded 5' primer with a J-beta primer mix, a second PCR ran for roughly 7 to 12 cycles. TCRdb ran MiXCR on the 5' RACE reads and lists one entry per CDR3 protein. The repertoire holds some 790,000 distinct CDR3 sequences, with about 28% as singletons. Study-wide findings and caveats: Any conclusive comparison of naive versus antigen-experienced cells was prevented by using unsorted PBMCs.

Healthy Russian Caucasian donors spanned ages roughly 6 to 100 years. Each sample gave at least 6.5 million isolated PBMCs. Total RNA extraction produced at least 6 micrograms (per sample) for the study. Turning to this clonotype: Antigen: not known.

This sequence originates from an elderly woman in good health. The sample was blood.

CDR3 bases: TGTGCCAGCAGGAAAGACAAGGCACCCCTCCACTTT. This codes for CASRKDKAPLHF. This chain joins TRBV27 and TRBJ1-6, with unresolved D. The CDR3 extends over 12 amino acids. CDR1 and CDR2 from the germline V gene are MNHEY and SMNVEV (reference sequence). The ends were cut back, 6 bases at V and 11 bases at J, with 11 bases in the middle.